These 21 T cell receptor beta chains were sequenced from one sample in a study of identical twins. TCRdb fed the 5' RACE reads into MiXCR, producing one record per CDR3 protein. This sample has 650,000 to 750,000 distinct CDR3 sequences, with less than 25% found just once. These data also featured in a second study, about T cells expressing NK-cell markers.

The sequenced sample was PBMCs. The receptor source for this set is a woman between 18 and 29 years old in good health.

The chain has TRBV10-3 and TRBJ2-2; 7 bases map to TRBD1. This CDR3 contains 16 residues. The trim removed 1 base at V and 4 bases at J, leaving 6 bases unmatched. Germline V gene data show CDR1 as ENHRY and CDR2 as SYGVKD. The CDR3 region has the DNA TGTGCCATCAGTGAGTTACGGACAGGCCCCACCGGGGAGCTGTTTTTT. It is translated as CAISELRTGPTGELFF.

This clonotype was seen a few times. The chain has TRBV20-1 and TRBJ2-1, with a weak D call TRBD2 (6 bases). Germline V gene lookup returns CDR1 DFQATT and CDR2 SNEGSKA (reference sequence). This CDR3 spans 17 amino acids. The V and J ends lost 0 bases and 4 bases respectively, with 19 bases between them. This chain's CDR3 is CSARDALSGALYNEQFF. DNA of the CDR3: TGCAGTGCTAGAGATGCCCTTAGCGGAGCCCTTTACAATGAGCAGTTCTTC.

This clonotype was counted between two and nine times. V gene TRBV12-3 or TRBV12-4 combines with J gene TRBJ1-1; TRBD1 matches at 7 bases. V was clipped by 6 bases and J by 10 bases; unmatched bases: 14. The CDR3 spans 14 residues. The CDR3 spells CASSPTGPRSGAFF. Here the CDR3 DNA reads TGTGCCAGCAGCCCGACAGGGCCGCGGTCGGGAGCTTTCTTT.

This clonotype turned up a few times. This rearrangement joins TRBV29-1 to TRBJ2-7; D is uncertain. Germline V gives CDR1 SQVTM, CDR2 ANQGSEA. V lost 5 bases to trimming and J lost 5 bases, with 13 bases between them. The CDR3 is 12 amino acids. The CDR3 DNA reads as TGCAGCGTTTGGGGTATCGGTCACGAGCAGTACTTC. Translation: CSVWGIGHEQYF.

V usage is TRBV5-1 and J usage is TRBJ2-1; D not resolved. This CDR3 has 16 residues. Germline V gene data show CDR1 as SGHRS and CDR2 as YFSETQ. V lost 2 bases, J lost 1 base, and 13 bases lay in between. CDR3 region: CASSFSTGMSYNEQFF. DNA of the CDR3: TGCGCCAGCAGCTTCTCTACGGGTATGTCCTACAATGAGCAGTTCTTC.

This clonotype showed up just a few times. The chain combines TRBV29-1 with TRBJ2-2, with no clear D. Germline-derived CDR1 and CDR2 are SQVTM and ANQGSEA. V was pared by 1 base and J by 3 bases, with 6 bases between. The CDR3 covers 13 residues. The CDR3 spells CSVEVRDTGELFF. The CDR3 bases are TGCAGCGTTGAAGTTCGGGACACCGGGGAGCTGTTTTTT.

This clonotype has more than one count but fewer than ten. The CDR3 DNA reads TGTGCCAGCAGCCGCGCTGGGGCTCCAGCTCGCACAGATACGCAGTATTTT. This gives the protein CASSRAGAPARTDTQYF. The chain couples TRBV7-9 to TRBJ2-3, with TRBD1 as a possible D gene (5 bases). CDR1 and CDR2 from the germline V gene are SEHNR and FQNEAQ (reference sequence). The length of the CDR3 is 17 residues. Trimming took 5 bases from V and 1 from J, leaving 19 bases between them.

This CDR3 reads CASKQGADGYTF. The CDR3 nucleotides read TGTGCCAGCAAACAGGGAGCCGATGGCTACACCTTC. The chain joins TRBV12-3 or TRBV12-4 to TRBJ1-2; D possibly corresponds to TRBD1 (6 bases). Trimming pared 7 bases from V and 6 bases from J, leaving 12 bases between. This CDR3 comprises 12 residues.

J is TRBJ2-1 and V is TRBV6-2 or TRBV6-3, with TRBD2 matching 8 bases. CDR3 size: 13 residues. Germline loops: CDR1 MNHEY, CDR2 SVGEGT. V lost 7 bases to trimming and J lost 7 bases; unmatched junction nucleotides: 6. This CDR3 reads CASKGGRSNEQFF. CDR3 coding DNA: TGTGCCAGCAAGGGCGGGAGGTCGAATGAGCAGTTCTTC.

This clonotype was picked up many times. CDR3 nucleotides: TGTGCCAGCAGCCAACGCGGCGGGGGGGAGAATGAGCAGTTCTTC. Its translation: CASSQRGGGENEQFF. This rearrangement joins TRBV4-2 to TRBJ2-1, with TRBD2 matching 9 bases. Germline-derived CDR1 and CDR2 are LGHNA and YNFKEQ. The V gene end was trimmed by 2 bases and the J gene end by 7 bases; junction bases not matched to a gene: 6. The CDR3 consists of 15 residues.

This clonotype was detected only a few times. This sequence joins TRBV4-2 and TRBJ2-1; 8 bases agree with TRBD2. Germline CDR1 is LGHNA and CDR2 is YNFKEQ. This CDR3 spans 15 amino acids. Germline trimming cut 2 bases from V and 6 bases from J; bases unmatched to any gene: 6. The CDR3 region has the DNA TGTGCCAGCAGCCAACCCCGGGAGGGAGTCAATGAGCAGTTCTTC. It encodes CASSQPREGVNEQFF.

This chain links TRBV18 with TRBJ2-1; D possibly matches TRBD1 or TRBD2 (5 bases each). This CDR3 contains 13 residues. V was clipped by 3 bases and J by 6 bases, with 9 bases between them. Germline V gives CDR1 KGHSH, CDR2 LQKENI. CDR3 loop: CASSPGPSNEQFF. DNA for the CDR3: TGTGCCAGCTCACCGGGACCGTCCAATGAGCAGTTCTTC.

The J gene is TRBJ2-2, the V gene TRBV27, with D unresolved. V lost 7 bases and J 8 bases, leaving 14 bases between the germline ends. Germline V gene lookup returns CDR1 MNHEY and CDR2 SMNVEV (reference sequence). The CDR3 runs to 13 residues. The CDR3 here is CASKPFDGGELFF. DNA of the CDR3: TGTGCCAGCAAACCTTTTGATGGGGGGGAGCTGTTTTTT.

This clonotype was counted between two and nine times. This chain connects TRBV27 to TRBJ2-1, with TRBD2 matching over 9 bases. The CDR3 length is 13 residues. The V segment lost 10 bases and the J segment 4 bases; nucleotides outside the gene matches: 5. Germline assignment: CDR1 MNHEY and CDR2 SMNVEV (reference sequence). The CDR3 bases are TGTGCCACCCAGCGGGAGGCTTACAATGAGCAGTTCTTC. Residues: CATQREAYNEQFF.

This chain uses TRBV6-2 or TRBV6-3 with TRBJ1-1; no clear D gene. V was trimmed by 2 bases and J by 5 bases, leaving 12 bases between them. Germline lookup yields CDR1 MNHEY and CDR2 SVGEGT. This CDR3 has 14 residues. The CDR3, as DNA: TGTGCCAGCAGTTACGGCGGGGAGAGGACTGAAGCTTTCTTT. As protein: CASSYGGERTEAFF.

This chain uses TRBV30 with TRBJ1-1; D not certain. The ends were cut back, 0 bases at V and 3 bases at J, with 5 bases in the middle. Per the germline V gene, CDR1 is GTSNPN and CDR2 is SVGIG (reference sequence). CDR3 length: 12 residues. This CDR3 is CAWSVLDTEAFF. The CDR3 coding sequence is TGTGCCTGGAGTGTACTGGACACTGAAGCTTTCTTT.

This clonotype was observed a handful of times. V usage is TRBV7-2 and J usage is TRBJ2-1; 10 nucleotides match TRBD2. Germline CDR1 reads SGHTA; CDR2 reads FQGNSA. The length of the CDR3 is 17 residues. The V and J ends lost 2 bases and 1 base, in that order; junction bases with no gene match: 5. CDR3 DNA: TGTGCCAGCAGCTTATCCACTAGCGGGGCGTCCTACAATGAGCAGTTCTTC. It yields the protein CASSLSTSGASYNEQFF.

This clonotype came up a few times. The chain couples TRBV6-2 or TRBV6-3 to TRBJ2-4, with 9 bases identical to TRBD1. In germline, CDR1 is MNHEY, CDR2 SVGEGT. With V trimmed by 2 bases and J by 7 bases, 0 bases remained unmatched. The CDR3 runs to 13 residues. CDR3 residues: CASSYGTGNIQYF. CDR3 coding DNA: TGTGCCAGCAGTTACGGGACAGGGAACATTCAGTACTTC.

This rearrangement joins TRBV7-2 to TRBJ2-7, with a tentative D call TRBD2 (6 bases). This CDR3 has 16 residues. Germline values: CDR1 SGHTA, CDR2 FQGNSA. V lost 2 bases and J lost 3, with 17 bases in between. CDR3 protein: CASSLMAGRHYYEQYF. The CDR3, as DNA: TGTGCCAGCAGCTTAATGGCGGGGAGGCACTACTACGAGCAGTACTTC.

This clonotype has just a few counts. The chain has TRBV6-4 and TRBJ2-1, with 15 bases that match TRBD2. The ends lost 7 bases at V and 4 bases at J; junction bases unmatched: 5. The CDR3 consists of 16 residues. The germline V gene has CDR1 MRHNA and CDR2 SNTAGT. This chain's CDR3 is CASTWTSGRVYNEQFF. The CDR3 DNA reads TGTGCCAGCACCTGGACTAGCGGGAGGGTATACAATGAGCAGTTCTTC.

This clonotype was seen a few times. The chain is built from TRBV7-8 and TRBJ2-7; 7 positions agree with TRBD2. After removal of 8 bases from V and 4 bases from J, the junction contained 11 bases not matched to a gene. This CDR3 comprises 14 residues. Germline V CDR1 and CDR2: SGHVS, FQNEAQ. CDR3 bases: TGTGCCAGCCAGCCCTCCCTAGCGGCATACGAGCAGTACTTC. Translating it yields CASQPSLAAYEQYF. The full variable domain, its missing parts supplied by reference TRBV7-8 and TRBJ2-7, is GAGVSQSPRYKVAKRGQDVALRCDPISGHVSLFWYQQALGQGPEFLTYFQNEAQLDKSGLPSDRFFAERPEGSVSTLKIQRTQQEDSAVYLCASQPSLAAYEQYFGPGTRLTVT.